This T cell receptor beta chain came from a study of blood T cells in healthy people across ages. The V gene end was trimmed by 0 bases and the J gene end by 3 bases; junction bases not matched to a gene: 1. The germline V gene encodes CDR1 LGHNA and CDR2 YSLEER. The CDR3 totals 15 residues. This clonotype occurred a few times. It was with a sample-barcoded 5' primer and a J-beta primer mix that a second PCR of about 6 to 11 cycles was run. Each CDR3 protein gets one entry after TCRdb re-called the 5' RACE reads with MiXCR. The sample lists 600,000 to 850,000 distinct CDR3 sequences, 43% seen once, with about 20% in the top ten.

Sequencing was done on a sample of blood. This rearrangement joins TRBV4-3 to TRBJ2-3; TRBD1 matches at 9 bases. The TCR originated in a woman aged 55-75 years in good health. CDR3 nucleotide sequence: TGCGCCAGCAGCCAAGACGACAGGGGGACAGATACGCAGTATTTT. Its protein is CASSQDDRGTDTQYF.